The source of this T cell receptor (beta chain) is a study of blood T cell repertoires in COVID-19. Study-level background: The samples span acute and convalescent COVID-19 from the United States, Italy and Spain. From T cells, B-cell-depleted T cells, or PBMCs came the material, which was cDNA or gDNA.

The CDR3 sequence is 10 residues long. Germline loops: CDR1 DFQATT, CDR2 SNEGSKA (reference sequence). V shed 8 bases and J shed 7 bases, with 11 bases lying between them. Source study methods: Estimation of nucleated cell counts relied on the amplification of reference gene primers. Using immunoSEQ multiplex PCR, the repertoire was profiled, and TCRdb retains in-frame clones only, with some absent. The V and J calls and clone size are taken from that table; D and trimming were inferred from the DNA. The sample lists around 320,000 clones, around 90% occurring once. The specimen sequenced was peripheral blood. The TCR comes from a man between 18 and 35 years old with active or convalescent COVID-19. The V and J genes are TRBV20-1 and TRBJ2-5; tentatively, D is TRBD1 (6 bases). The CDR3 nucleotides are TGCAGTCCAGGGGTGGGGACCCAGTACTTC. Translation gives CSPGVGTQYF.